The next 32 T cell receptor beta chains were all read from a single sample in a study of blood T cell repertoires in COVID-19. Method: immunoSEQ multiplex PCR; TCRdb's copy keeps in-frame clones and lacks some. This sample has roughly 160,000 clones, with roughly 80% found just once. Sequencing was carried out using PBMCs or T cells enriched from blood (not recorded which). These receptors all come from a woman in her 40s with acute COVID-19.

The genes are TRBV12-3 or TRBV12-4 and TRBJ2-5; 7 bases map to TRBD1. CDR3 length: 13 residues. The J segment lost 4 bases and the V segment lost 6 bases, leaving 5 bases of the junction unmatched. The chain's CDR3 is CASRPGQRETQYF. CDR3 nucleotides: TGTGCCAGCAGACCGGGACAGCGAGAGACCCAGTACTTC.

With regard to this clone: At one boundary the junction diverges from the germline segment, which might be a read error. V usage is TRBV7-7 and J usage is TRBJ2-5; 7 positions match TRBD2. The CDR3 has 15 residues. Germline V CDR1 and CDR2: SSHAT, FNYEAQ (reference sequence). CDR3 amino acids: CASSSLAGQEETQYF. The DNA of the CDR3 is TGTGCTAGCAGCTCCTTAGCGGGTCAGGAAGAGACCCAGTACTTC. The complete variable domain, with remaining parts taken from reference TRBV7-7 and TRBJ2-5, reads GAGVSQSPRYKVTKRGQDVTLRCDPISSHATLYWYQQALGQGPEFLTYFNYEAQPDKSGLPSDRFSAERPEGSISTLTIQRTEQRDSAMYRCASSSLAGQEETQYFGPGTRLLVL.

The chain couples TRBV19 to TRBJ2-1, with 8 positions matching TRBD2. Looked up from germline, CDR1 is LNHDA and CDR2 is SQIVND (reference sequence). The V segment lost 7 bases and the J segment 7 bases; nucleotides outside the gene matches: 15. The length of the CDR3 is 16 residues. The CDR3 reads CASTPFPGTRGNEQFF. The CDR3, as DNA: TGTGCCAGTACTCCTTTCCCCGGGACTAGAGGAAATGAGCAGTTCTTC.

This rearrangement joins TRBV7-8 to TRBJ2-3; TRBD2 matches at 12 bases. Germline lookup yields CDR1 SGHVS and CDR2 FQNEAQ. This CDR3 is built from 14 residues. V gave up 1 base and J gave up 7 bases; unmatched junction bases: 0. The CDR3 region is CASSLGTSGNTQYF. For the CDR3, the DNA is TGTGCCAGCAGCTTAGGGACTAGCGGGAATACGCAGTATTTT.

The chain has TRBV19 and TRBJ1-2; unclear D gene. V lost 6 bases to trimming and J lost 3 bases, with 11 bases between them. The germline CDR1 and CDR2 sequences are LNHDA and SQIVND (reference sequence). This CDR3 comprises 13 residues. CDR3 region: CASSVGDDYGYTF. CDR3 in DNA: TGTGCCAGTAGCGTCGGGGATGACTATGGCTACACCTTC.

The rearrangement links TRBV19 to TRBJ1-1, with D tentatively TRBD1 (5 bases). The germline V gene has CDR1 LNHDA and CDR2 SQIVND (reference sequence). V was clipped by 4 bases and J by 0 bases, with 12 bases between them. The CDR3 has 15 amino acids. The CDR3 DNA is TGTGCCAGTAGTACACCGACAGAGATGAACACTGAAGCTTTCTTT. This encodes CASSTPTEMNTEAFF.

This chain connects TRBV11-2 to TRBJ2-4, with 9 bases aligning to TRBD2. The CDR3 extends over 18 amino acids. V shed 5 bases and J 2 bases; nucleotides not matched to a gene: 13. The germline gives CDR1 SGHAT, CDR2 FQNNGV. CDR3: CASSPREGLESTKNIQYF. For the CDR3, the DNA is TGTGCCAGCAGCCCGCGGGAGGGCTTGGAATCGACCAAAAACATTCAGTACTTC. The full variable domain, with the rest looked up from reference TRBV11-2 and TRBJ2-4, is EAGVAQSPRYKIIEKRQSVAFWCNPISGHATLYWYQQILGQGPKLLIQFQNNGVVDDSQLPKDRFSAERLKGVDSTLKIQPAKLEDSAVYLCASSPREGLESTKNIQYFGAGTRLSVL.

The DNA of the CDR3 is TGTGCCAGCAGCTCGGCAGGGGGACGGGAGGGCCGTACAGATACGCAGTATTTT. It is translated as CASSSAGGREGRTDTQYF. The V gene is TRBV7-9, the J gene TRBJ2-3; tentatively, D is TRBD2 (8 bases). The CDR3 consists of 18 residues. Germline CDR1 is SEHNR and CDR2 is FQNEAQ (reference sequence). The germline V and J ends were trimmed by 4 bases and 3 bases, with 23 bases remaining between them. Combining the CDR3 with reference TRBV7-9 and TRBJ2-3 gives the whole variable domain DTGVSQNPRHKITKRGQNVTFRCDPISEHNRLYWYRQTLGQGPEFLTYFQNEAQLEKSRLLSDRFSAERPKGSFSTLEIQRTEQGDSAMYLCASSSAGGREGRTDTQYFGPGTRLTVL.

This rearrangement joins TRBV6-1 to TRBJ2-7; 11 bases are shared with TRBD2. CDR3 length: 15 amino acids. CDR1 MNHNS and CDR2 SASEGT come from the germline V gene. J lost 0 bases, V lost 2 bases, and 0 bases had no gene match. In DNA form, the CDR3 reads TGTGCCAGCAGTGAAACTAGCGGGAGCTCCTACGAGCAGTACGTC. The encoded protein is CASSETSGSSYEQYV.

V and J are TRBV28 and TRBJ1-1; D is perhaps TRBD1 (6 bases). V lost 6 bases and J 1 base, leaving 18 bases between the germline ends. CDR1 MDHEN and CDR2 SYDVKM come from the germline V gene. The CDR3 consists of 16 residues. DNA of the CDR3: TGTGCCAGCAGGCCGACAGGTTCATACACGAACACTGAAGCTTTCTTT. Translated, it gives CASRPTGSYTNTEAFF.

The rearrangement links TRBV29-1 to TRBJ2-7, with TRBD2 as a possible D gene (6 bases). V gave up 7 bases and J gave up 3 bases, with 16 bases separating them. CDR3 length: 13 amino acids. Germline assignment: CDR1 SQVTM and CDR2 ANQGSEA. In DNA, the CDR3 is TGCAGCGCCAAAGGAGGGATCTACTACGAGCAGTACTTC. This translates into CSAKGGIYYEQYF.

The chain carries TRBV11-2 and TRBJ1-2, with 10 bases that match TRBD1. Germline V gene data show CDR1 as SGHAT and CDR2 as FQNNGV. V lost 1 base to trimming and J lost 2 bases; unmatched junction nucleotides: 1. This CDR3 spans 15 amino acids. This CDR3 reads CASSLAGQGNYGYTF. The CDR3 DNA reads as TGTGCCAGCAGCTTAGCGGGACAGGGGAACTATGGCTACACCTTC. Full variable domain (missing parts from reference TRBV11-2 and TRBJ1-2): EAGVAQSPRYKIIEKRQSVAFWCNPISGHATLYWYQQILGQGPKLLIQFQNNGVVDDSQLPKDRFSAERLKGVDSTLKIQPAKLEDSAVYLCASSLAGQGNYGYTFGSGTRLTVV.

The V and J genes are TRBV11-2 and TRBJ1-3; D ambiguous. The CDR3 is 16 amino acids. Germline lookup yields CDR1 SGHAT and CDR2 FQNNGV. Trimming cost V 1 base and J 0 bases, with 10 bases left between them. In nucleotides, the CDR3 is TGTGCCAGCAGCTTAGGAGGATCGAGCTCTGGAAACACCATATATTTT. Encoded protein: CASSLGGSSSGNTIYF.

This clone was counted between two and nine times. The gene calls are TRBV19 and TRBJ1-2; D uncertain. The V end lost 4 bases, the J end lost 0 bases, and 15 bases lay between the germline ends. The germline gives CDR1 LNHDA, CDR2 SQIVND (reference sequence). The length of the CDR3 is 16 residues. CDR3 protein: CASSRSVPTANYGYTF. DNA for the CDR3: TGTGCCAGTAGTAGATCAGTGCCAACAGCTAACTATGGCTACACCTTC.

The chain combines TRBV9 with TRBJ2-3; D possibly corresponds to TRBD2 (6 bases). V was pared by 2 bases and J by 6 bases, with 19 bases between. Germline V gene sequence: CDR1 SGDLS, CDR2 YYNGEE. There are 16 residues in the CDR3. CDR3 DNA sequence: TGTGCCAGCAGCGTGAGTAGCGGAAACCCCGGGGATACGCAGTATTTT. This codes for CASSVSSGNPGDTQYF.

The V gene is TRBV5-5, the J gene TRBJ2-5, with 7 bases fitting TRBD2. The CDR3 is made up of 15 amino acids. J gave up 0 bases and V 1 base, and 3 bases lay outside the gene matches. Germline V gene sequence: CDR1 SGHKS, CDR2 YYEKEE (reference sequence). For the CDR3, the DNA is TGTGCCAGCAGCTTGAGGGACTACGACCAAGAGACCCAGTACTTC. Amino acids: CASSLRDYDQETQYF.

This chain joins TRBV29-1 and TRBJ2-1; 8 bases line up with TRBD2. This CDR3 region has 18 residues. Losses at the gene ends were 7 bases for V and 1 base for J; bases not matched to a gene: 18. From germline, CDR1 is SQVTM and CDR2 ANQGSEA. CDR3 region: CSAKTGGGRLGSYNEQFF. The CDR3 DNA is TGCAGCGCCAAAACCGGCGGCGGGAGGCTGGGGTCCTACAATGAGCAGTTCTTC.

This clone was seen a few times. The gene calls are TRBV7-8 and TRBJ2-3, with D possibly matching TRBD2 (6 bases). The germline CDR1 and CDR2 sequences are SGHVS and FQNEAQ. Trimming pared 1 base from V and 5 bases from J, leaving 13 bases between. The CDR3 extends over 15 amino acids. CDR3 in DNA: TGTGCCAGCAGCTTAGTGGGGGGAGATGGAGATACGCAGTATTTT. Protein sequence: CASSLVGGDGDTQYF.

The CDR3 DNA follows: TGTGCCAGCAGCTCCCAGGGGCTCCATGAAGCTTTCTTT. This translates into CASSSQGLHEAFF. The chain has TRBV7-9 and TRBJ1-1; weak D call: TRBD1 (6 bases). This CDR3 has 13 residues. In germline, CDR1 is SEHNR, CDR2 FQNEAQ (reference sequence). Trimming shortened V by 4 bases and J by 7 bases, and 13 bases separated the two germline ends.

This CDR3 reads CASSSRQRSEAFF. The CDR3 bases are TGTGCCAGCAGCTCAAGACAGAGAAGTGAAGCTTTCTTT. The chain carries TRBV7-2 and TRBJ1-1, with D tentatively TRBD1 (5 bases). Trimming removed 4 bases from V and 7 bases from J, with 13 bases in between. Germline CDR1 reads SGHTA; CDR2 reads FQGNSA. CDR3 size: 13 residues. The variable domain in full, with the rest retrieved from reference TRBV7-2 and TRBJ1-1, is GAGVSQSPSNKVTEKGKDVELRCDPISGHTALYWYRQSLGQGLEFLIYFQGNSAPDKSGLPSDRFSAERTGGSVSTLTIQRTQQEDSAVYLCASSSRQRSEAFFGQGTRLTVV.

This chain joins TRBV6-5 and TRBJ1-1; 7 bases are a match to TRBD1. From germline, CDR1 is MNHEY and CDR2 SVGAGI. The ends lost 6 bases at V and 4 bases at J; junction bases unmatched: 5. The CDR3 length is 13 residues. The CDR3 reads CASRRYRGTEAFF. The CDR3, as DNA: TGTGCCAGCAGGAGATACAGGGGCACTGAAGCTTTCTTT.

This clone is a singleton in its sample. The chain recombines TRBV4-1 with TRBJ2-3; the match to TRBD2 covers 9 bases. V shed 0 bases and J 2 bases; nucleotides not matched to a gene: 9. The CDR3 has 18 amino acids. CDR1 is MGHRA and CDR2 is YSYEKL in the germline V gene. The CDR3 loop is CASSQEIATSGFTDTQYF. In nucleotides, the CDR3 is TGCGCCAGCAGCCAAGAAATCGCAACTAGCGGGTTCACAGATACGCAGTATTTT.

This chain joins TRBV2 and TRBJ2-7, with D possibly TRBD1 on 6 matching bases. Trimming took 5 bases from V and 2 from J, leaving 10 bases between them. This CDR3 has 13 amino acids. CDR1 SNHLY and CDR2 FYNNEI come from the germline V gene. The CDR3, as DNA: TGTGCCAGCAGTCAGGACAGAGCCTACGAGCAGTACGTC. It translates to CASSQDRAYEQYV.

The gene calls are TRBV29-1 and TRBJ1-2; maybe TRBD1 (6 bases). Trimming removed 7 bases at V and 4 bases at J, with 22 bases between. CDR1 is SQVTM, CDR2 ANQGSEA, per germline. The CDR3 runs 15 residues. CDR3 residues: CSALATGTGLYGYTF. The DNA of the CDR3 is TGCAGCGCCCTCGCCACAGGGACCGGCCTCTATGGCTACACCTTC.

The chain employs TRBV21-1 and TRBJ1-1. TRBV21-1 constitutes a pseudogene. This CDR3 region has 15 residues. The CDR3 spells CASSKVRGGARWAFF. CDR3 nucleotide sequence: TGTGCCAGCAGCAAGGTTAGGGGGGGCGCCCGGTGGGCTTTCTTT.

This chain joins TRBV5-4 and TRBJ2-7, with 7 bases identical to TRBD2. V lost 7 bases and J lost 6; bases outside the gene matches: 16. Germline V lookup: CDR1 SGHNT, CDR2 YYREEE (reference sequence). The CDR3 spans 15 residues. The CDR3 DNA follows: TGTGCCAGCGGTATTATTATGGGGGGGATGAGCGAGCAGTACTTC. Translated, it gives CASGIIMGGMSEQYF. Full variable domain (remainder filled in from reference TRBV5-4 and TRBJ2-7): ETGVTQSPTHLIKTRGQQVTLRCSSQSGHNTVSWYQQALGQGPQFIFQYYREEENGRGNFPPRFSGLQFPNYSSELNVNALELDDSALYLCASGIIMGGMSEQYFGPGTRLTVT.

The chain employs TRBV19 and TRBJ2-5, with D possibly TRBD1 on 6 matching bases. Deletions cut 5 bases from V and 7 bases from J, with 14 bases between. CDR3 length equals 13 residues. The V gene's germline CDR1 is LNHDA and CDR2 SQIVND (reference sequence). This CDR3 reads CASSPTGLRTQYF. CDR3 sequence (DNA): TGTGCCAGTAGTCCCACAGGGCTAAGGACCCAGTACTTC.

V usage is TRBV11-3 and J usage is TRBJ1-4; no reliable D call. The V end lost 5 bases, the J end lost 6 bases, and 19 bases lay between the germline ends. Per germline, CDR1 SGHNT and CDR2 YENEEA. The CDR3 has 16 residues. The CDR3 sequence: CASSGQSQAEDEKLFF. The CDR3 DNA reads TGTGCCAGCAGCGGTCAATCACAAGCGGAGGATGAAAAACTGTTTTTT. Variable domain in full (rest from reference TRBV11-3 and TRBJ1-4): EAGVVQSPRYKIIEKKQPVAFWCNPISGHNTLYWYLQNLGQGPELLIRYENEEAVDDSQLPKDRFSAERLKGVDSTLKIQPAELGDSAVYLCASSGQSQAEDEKLFFGSGTQLSVL.

The chain uses TRBV28 and TRBJ1-2, with D perhaps TRBD1 (6 bases). V was trimmed by 6 bases and J by 0 bases, leaving 14 bases between them. From germline, CDR1 is MDHEN and CDR2 SYDVKM. The CDR3 totals 15 residues. The DNA of the CDR3 is TGTGCCAGCAGCAATCGGGACAAAACTAACTATGGCTACACCTTC. It translates to CASSNRDKTNYGYTF.

This clone came up once. The gene calls are TRBV9 and TRBJ2-1; 8 nucleotides match TRBD2. This CDR3 is 16 amino acids long. Germline trimming cut 0 bases from V and 8 bases from J; bases unmatched to any gene: 10. Germline V gene lookup returns CDR1 SGDLS and CDR2 YYNGEE. CDR3 bases: TGTGCCAGCAGCGTAGCGGGTGGAACGGGAGGGTATGAGCAGTTCTTC. It encodes CASSVAGGTGGYEQFF.

This chain uses TRBV19 with TRBJ1-3; TRBD1 matches at 7 bases. Germline V lookup: CDR1 LNHDA, CDR2 SQIVND (reference sequence). This CDR3 is 21 amino acids long. V dropped 2 bases and J dropped 0; count of bases not matched to a gene: 19. The CDR3: CASSIRGDRAKKKYSGNTIYF. The CDR3 DNA reads as TGTGCCAGTAGTATAAGGGGAGACAGGGCCAAGAAGAAATACTCTGGAAACACCATATATTTT.

The genes are TRBV23-1 and TRBJ1-2; 9 bases are a match to TRBD1. TRBV23-1 is designated an ORF whose function remains uncertain. V was clipped by 4 bases and J by 5 bases; unmatched bases: 14. This CDR3 is built from 17 residues. The CDR3 reads CASSPWDRELLKYGYTF. The DNA for the CDR3 is TGCGCCAGCAGTCCCTGGGACAGGGAACTTTTAAAGTATGGCTACACCTTC.